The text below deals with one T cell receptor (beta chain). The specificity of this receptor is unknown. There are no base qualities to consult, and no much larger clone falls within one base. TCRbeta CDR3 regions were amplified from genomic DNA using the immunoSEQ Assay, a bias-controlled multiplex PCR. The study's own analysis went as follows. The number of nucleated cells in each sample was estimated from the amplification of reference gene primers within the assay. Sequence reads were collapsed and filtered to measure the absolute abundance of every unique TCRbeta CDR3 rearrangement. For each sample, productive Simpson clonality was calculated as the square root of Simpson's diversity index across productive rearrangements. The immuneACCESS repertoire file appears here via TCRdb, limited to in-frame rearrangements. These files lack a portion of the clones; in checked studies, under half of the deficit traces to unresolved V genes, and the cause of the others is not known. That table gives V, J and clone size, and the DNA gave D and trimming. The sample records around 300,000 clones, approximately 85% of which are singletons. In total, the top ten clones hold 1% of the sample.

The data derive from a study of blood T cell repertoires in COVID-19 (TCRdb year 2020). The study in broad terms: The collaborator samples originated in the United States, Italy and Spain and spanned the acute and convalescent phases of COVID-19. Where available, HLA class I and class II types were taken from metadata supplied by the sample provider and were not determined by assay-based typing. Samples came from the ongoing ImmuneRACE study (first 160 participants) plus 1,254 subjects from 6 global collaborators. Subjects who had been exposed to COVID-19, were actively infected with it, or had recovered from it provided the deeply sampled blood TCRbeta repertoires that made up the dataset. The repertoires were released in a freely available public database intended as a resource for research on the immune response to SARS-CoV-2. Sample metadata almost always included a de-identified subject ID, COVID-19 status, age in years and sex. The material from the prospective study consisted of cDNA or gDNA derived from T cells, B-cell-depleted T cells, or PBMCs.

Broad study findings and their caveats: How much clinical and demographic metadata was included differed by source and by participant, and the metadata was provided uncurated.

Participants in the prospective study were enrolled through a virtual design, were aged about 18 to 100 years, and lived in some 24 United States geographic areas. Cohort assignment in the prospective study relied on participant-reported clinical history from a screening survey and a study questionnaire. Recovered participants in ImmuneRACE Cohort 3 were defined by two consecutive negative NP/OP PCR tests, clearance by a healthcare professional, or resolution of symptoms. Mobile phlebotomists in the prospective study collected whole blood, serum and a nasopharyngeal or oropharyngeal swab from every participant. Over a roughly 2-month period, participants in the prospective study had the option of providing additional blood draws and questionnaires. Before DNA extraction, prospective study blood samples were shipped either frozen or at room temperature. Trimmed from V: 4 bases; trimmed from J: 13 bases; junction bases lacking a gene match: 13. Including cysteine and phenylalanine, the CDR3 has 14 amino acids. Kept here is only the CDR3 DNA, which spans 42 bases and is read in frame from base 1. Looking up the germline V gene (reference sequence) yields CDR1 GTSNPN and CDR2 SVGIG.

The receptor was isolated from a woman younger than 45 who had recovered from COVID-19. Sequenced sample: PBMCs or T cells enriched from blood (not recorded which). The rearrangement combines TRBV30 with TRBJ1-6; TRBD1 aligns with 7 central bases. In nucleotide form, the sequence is TGTGCCTGGACTGACAGGGCCCTCATCCTTCCCCTCCACTTT. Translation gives CAWTDRALILPLHF. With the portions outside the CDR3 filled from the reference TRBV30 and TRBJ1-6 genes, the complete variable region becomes SQTIHQWPATLVQPVGSPLSLECTVEGTSNPNLYWYRQAAGRGLQLLFYSVGIGQISSEVPQNLSASRPQDRQFILSSKKLLLSDSGFYLCAWTDRALILPLHFGNGTRLTVT.